This section outlines one T cell receptor beta chain sequence together with its context. In the original processing: Reference gene primer amplification in the assay estimated nucleated cell counts. Generated by immunoSEQ multiplex PCR, the TCRdb table keeps only in-frame clones and is missing some. V, J and clone size are taken as reported in that table, and D and trimming were inferred from the DNA itself. Of about 220,000 clones listed, over 75% were seen once; the top ten hold approximately 3.5%. Individuals drawn from around 25 US areas were about 18 to 95 years old. This sample is drawn from a study of blood T cell repertoires in COVID-19. Study overall: Whether acute or convalescent, the COVID-19 samples came from the United States, Italy and Spain.

Per the germline V gene, CDR1 is LNHNV and CDR2 is YYDKDF (reference sequence). V was trimmed by 1 base and J by 10 bases, leaving 11 bases between them. The CDR3 spans 14 residues. The origin of this receptor is a woman in her late teens or twenties in a cohort exposed to, infected with or recovered from COVID-19 (not recorded which). The material sequenced was PBMCs or T cells enriched from blood (not recorded which). J is TRBJ1-6 and V is TRBV15; D unresolved. The DNA for the CDR3 is TGTGCCACCAGCAGAGCACGGGGTGAATCACCCCTCCACTTT. Residues: CATSRARGESPLHF.